Listed here are 8 T cell receptor beta chains from one sample, sequenced in a study of T cell changes during pregnancy in multiple sclerosis (dated by TCRdb to about 2019). Library preparation was by the immunoSEQ multiplex PCR assay. As stored in TCRdb, this immuneACCESS dataset retains in-frame rearrangements with V and J assigned. A fraction of the clones does not appear; measured against another copy, unresolved V genes explain less than half of the discrepancy, and the remainder lacks a known reason. For this sample the table gives roughly 89,000 clones, of which 85% to 95% were detected only once. Together, the top ten hold 3.5% to 4.5% of the sample. Material: peripheral blood, obtained in the first trimester of pregnancy. Receptor source: a female donor with multiple sclerosis, enrolled in a pregnancy study.

The V and J genes are TRBV6-1 and TRBJ2-1, with a tentative D call TRBD2 (7 bases). This CDR3 comprises 14 residues. V was clipped by 6 bases and J by 3 bases, with 12 bases between them. Germline values: CDR1 MNHNS, CDR2 SASEGT. The CDR3 nucleotides read TGTGCCAGCAGGGTGCGGGGGCGCTACAATGAGCAGTTCTTC. It translates to CASRVRGRYNEQFF.

The CDR3 sequence: CASSLVQGGNTIYF. CDR3 bases: TGTGCCAGCAGCTTGGTACAGGGAGGAAACACCATATATTTT. The gene calls are TRBV7-9 and TRBJ1-3; tentatively, D is TRBD1 (6 bases). Germline assignment: CDR1 SEHNR and CDR2 FQNEAQ (reference sequence). The CDR3 sequence is 14 residues long. Trimming shortened V by 3 bases and J by 4 bases, and 10 bases separated the two germline ends.

The chain employs TRBV19 and TRBJ1-5, with TRBD1 identical over 7 bases. Germline V gene data show CDR1 as LNHDA and CDR2 as SQIVND (reference sequence). This CDR3 spans 14 amino acids. After removal of 7 bases from V and 2 bases from J, the junction contained 5 bases not matched to a gene. The CDR3 sequence: CASMTGSGNQPQHF. The CDR3 coding sequence is TGTGCCAGTATGACAGGGAGTGGCAATCAGCCCCAGCATTTT.

For the CDR3, the DNA is TGTGCCAGTCGGGAGTGGTCGGCGGGTAGCAATCAGCCCCAGCATTTT. Translating gives CASREWSAGSNQPQHF. The chain has TRBV19 and TRBJ1-5; no definite D call. This CDR3 spans 16 amino acids. Germline CDR1 and CDR2: LNHDA and SQIVND (reference sequence). Trimming removed 8 bases at V and 0 bases at J, with 17 bases between.

V gene TRBV30 combines with J gene TRBJ1-2; D is undetermined. The CDR3 loop spans 11 amino acids. CDR1 GTSNPN and CDR2 SVGIG come from the germline V gene (reference sequence). Between the trimmed V and J ends, which lost 2 bases and 4 bases, there was a span of 5 bases. Here the CDR3 DNA reads TGTGCCTGGAGTACGGTCTATGGCTACACCTTC. It encodes CAWSTVYGYTF.

The chain carries TRBV29-1 and TRBJ1-4; possibly TRBD1 for D (5 bases). Germline lookup yields CDR1 SQVTM and CDR2 ANQGSEA. The V end lost 7 bases, the J end lost 0 bases, and 12 bases lay between the germline ends. CDR3 size: 14 residues. CDR3: CSALDSTTNEKLFF. CDR3 sequence (DNA): TGCAGCGCTCTTGACAGCACAACTAATGAAAAACTGTTTTTT.

In DNA, the CDR3 is TGTGCCAGCAGCCCGGGACTAGCGGGGGGGAATGAGCAGTTCTTC. It encodes CASSPGLAGGNEQFF. This chain connects TRBV5-5 to TRBJ2-1; 16 bases line up with TRBD2. Trimming removed 4 bases from V and 7 bases from J; junction bases left unmatched: 2. This CDR3 has 15 amino acids. Germline V gives CDR1 SGHKS, CDR2 YYEKEE (reference sequence).

V usage is TRBV6-1 and J usage is TRBJ1-5; possibly TRBD1 for D (5 bases). The CDR3 has 13 residues. CDR1 and CDR2 (germline): MNHNS, SASEGT. Trimming took 8 bases from V and 12 from J, leaving 20 bases between them. For the CDR3, the DNA is TGTGCCAGCCTCGGAGGGACCCACAGGCTCCAGCATTTT. Amino acids: CASLGGTHRLQHF.